Listed below are T cell receptor beta chains from one sample, sequenced in a study of OX40 agonist ivuxolimab in advanced cancers. Data came from immunoSEQ multiplex PCR; TCRdb stores just in-frame clones and leaves some out. The table records tens of thousands of clones, 94% of them present only once. The starting material was CD4+ or CD8+ T cells sorted from blood, obtained in a trial of the OX40 agonist ivuxolimab. The receptors stem from an adult with an advanced solid tumor such as melanoma, head and neck, liver or kidney cancer. Each CDR3 is given with its conserved first and last residue. The order of the fields is V gene, J gene, D gene, clone size, CDR3 protein, CDR3 DNA. D genes are given only for firm matches. Expanded clones get a size class; other rows say once, few or many, or leave the size out.

v_call: TRBV28; j_call: TRBJ1-2; d_call: NA; clone_size: NA; cdr3_aa: CASSLLRGNYGYTF; cdr3_nt: TGTGCCAGCAGCTTATTGAGGGGTAACTATGGCTACACCTTC
v_call: TRBV7-2; j_call: TRBJ2-1; d_call: TRBD2; clone_size: NA; cdr3_aa: CASSLDSGRAFYNEQFF; cdr3_nt: TGTGCCAGCAGCTTAGATAGCGGGAGGGCCTTTTACAATGAGCAGTTCTTC
v_call: TRBV6-5; j_call: TRBJ2-7; d_call: NA; clone_size: NA; cdr3_aa: CASSSAGASYEQYF; cdr3_nt: TGTGCCAGCAGTTCTGCGGGGGCATCCTACGAGCAGTACTTC
v_call: TRBV5-1; j_call: TRBJ2-7; d_call: TRBD1; clone_size: NA; cdr3_aa: CASSLGQGAIYEQYF; cdr3_nt: TGCGCCAGCAGCTTGGGGCAGGGGGCCATCTACGAGCAGTACTTC
v_call: TRBV6-1; j_call: TRBJ1-5; d_call: NA; clone_size: NA; cdr3_aa: CASSDGQYNQPQHF; cdr3_nt: TGTGCCAGCAGTGACGGACAGTACAATCAGCCCCAGCATTTT
v_call: TRBV4-3; j_call: TRBJ2-3; d_call: NA; clone_size: NA; cdr3_aa: CASSQDLGSYTDTQYF; cdr3_nt: TGCGCCAGCAGCCAAGATTTGGGGTCTTACACAGATACGCAGTATTTT
v_call: TRBV4-1; j_call: TRBJ2-5; d_call: NA; clone_size: NA; cdr3_aa: CASSQDKGFRQETQYF; cdr3_nt: TGCGCCAGCAGCCAAGATAAGGGGTTTCGTCAAGAGACCCAGTACTTC
v_call: TRBV18; j_call: TRBJ2-5; d_call: TRBD1; clone_size: NA; cdr3_aa: CASSRNSRWDRVWRQETQYF; cdr3_nt: TGTGCCAGCTCACGAAATTCCCGATGGGACAGGGTATGGCGCCAGGAGACCCAGTACTTC
v_call: TRBV7-6; j_call: TRBJ1-3; d_call: TRBD1; clone_size: NA; cdr3_aa: CASSLEDRVDTIYF; cdr3_nt: TGTGCCAGCAGCCTCGAGGACAGGGTGGACACCATATATTTT
v_call: TRBV9; j_call: TRBJ2-5; d_call: TRBD2; clone_size: NA; cdr3_aa: CASSGTVGGGETQYF; cdr3_nt: TGTGCCAGCAGCGGGACGGTGGGGGGAGGGGAGACCCAGTACTTC
v_call: TRBV7-8; j_call: TRBJ1-4; d_call: NA; clone_size: NA; cdr3_aa: CASSLGEGESEKLFF; cdr3_nt: TGTGCCAGCAGCTTAGGGGAGGGGGAGAGTGAAAAACTGTTTTTT
v_call: TRBV6-4; j_call: TRBJ1-1; d_call: NA; clone_size: NA; cdr3_aa: CASRSWGADDTTEAFF; cdr3_nt: TGTGCCAGCCGGTCGTGGGGGGCGGATGATACCACTGAAGCTTTCTTT
v_call: TRBV4-1; j_call: TRBJ1-2; d_call: NA; clone_size: NA; cdr3_aa: CASSQDLGARAYGYTF; cdr3_nt: TGCGCCAGCAGCCAAGACCTGGGGGCGCGGGCCTATGGCTACACCTTC
v_call: TRBV27; j_call: TRBJ2-7; d_call: TRBD1; clone_size: once; cdr3_aa: CASSQGAYEQYF; cdr3_nt: TGTGCCAGCAGCCAGGGGGCCTACGAGCAGTACTTC
v_call: TRBV9; j_call: TRBJ1-1; d_call: NA; clone_size: NA; cdr3_aa: CASSPQSITTEAFF; cdr3_nt: TGTGCCAGCAGCCCACAGTCGATAACCACTGAAGCTTTCTTT
v_call: TRBV5-1; j_call: TRBJ1-2; d_call: NA; clone_size: NA; cdr3_aa: CASRGEGGGGNYGYTF; cdr3_nt: TGCGCCAGTCGCGGGGAGGGCGGAGGAGGCAACTATGGCTACACCTTC
v_call: TRBV15; j_call: TRBJ1-2; d_call: TRBD1; clone_size: NA; cdr3_aa: CATSYPQGARGYGYTF; cdr3_nt: TGTGCCACCAGTTATCCCCAGGGGGCGCGGGGCTATGGCTACACCTTC
v_call: TRBV6-6; j_call: TRBJ2-3; d_call: TRBD2; clone_size: NA; cdr3_aa: CASSISGRARWDTQYF; cdr3_nt: TGTGCCAGCAGTATTAGCGGGAGGGCTCGGTGGGATACGCAGTATTTT
v_call: TRBV7-9; j_call: TRBJ1-2; d_call: TRBD1; clone_size: NA; cdr3_aa: CASSPREGARNYGYTF; cdr3_nt: TGTGCCAGCAGCCCCCGGGAGGGGGCGAGGAACTATGGCTACACCTTC
v_call: TRBV19; j_call: TRBJ2-2; d_call: NA; clone_size: once; cdr3_aa: CASSIGVGAGDTGELFF; cdr3_nt: TGTGCCAGTAGTATAGGTGTAGGGGCTGGCGACACCGGGGAGCTGTTTTTT
v_call: TRBV20-1; j_call: TRBJ2-4; d_call: NA; clone_size: NA; cdr3_aa: CSASSVNIQYF; cdr3_nt: TGCAGTGCCTCCTCAGTGAACATTCAGTACTTC
v_call: TRBV28; j_call: TRBJ1-1; d_call: NA; clone_size: NA; cdr3_aa: CASSTWGQVGFSEAFF; cdr3_nt: TGTGCCAGCAGTACCTGGGGGCAGGTGGGTTTTTCTGAAGCTTTCTTT
v_call: TRBV19; j_call: TRBJ2-1; d_call: NA; clone_size: NA; cdr3_aa: CASGTYSYNEQFF; cdr3_nt: TGTGCCAGCGGGACTTACTCCTACAATGAGCAGTTCTTC
v_call: TRBV28; j_call: TRBJ1-1; d_call: NA; clone_size: NA; cdr3_aa: CASSFGGRNGVNTEAFF; cdr3_nt: TGTGCCAGCAGTTTTGGGGGCCGAAATGGGGTGAACACTGAAGCTTTCTTT
v_call: TRBV7-9; j_call: TRBJ1-3; d_call: NA; clone_size: NA; cdr3_aa: CASSLGRPTSGNTIYF; cdr3_nt: TGTGCCAGCAGCTTAGGTCGGCCGACCTCTGGAAACACCATATATTTT
v_call: TRBV11-1; j_call: TRBJ2-7; d_call: NA; clone_size: NA; cdr3_aa: CASSPGVGTPTYEQYF; cdr3_nt: TGTGCCAGCAGCCCCGGGGTCGGGACACCCACCTACGAGCAGTACTTC
v_call: TRBV7-9; j_call: TRBJ1-3; d_call: NA; clone_size: once; cdr3_aa: CASSLDIGASSGNTIYF; cdr3_nt: TGTGCCAGCAGCTTAGATATTGGGGCCAGCTCTGGAAACACCATATATTTT
v_call: TRBV7-9; j_call: TRBJ2-2; d_call: NA; clone_size: few; cdr3_aa: CASSSAANTGELFF; cdr3_nt: TGTGCCAGCAGCTCGGCAGCGAACACCGGGGAGCTGTTTTTT
v_call: TRBV4-1; j_call: TRBJ2-4; d_call: TRBD1; clone_size: NA; cdr3_aa: CASSPGQGGTKNIQYF; cdr3_nt: TGCGCCAGCAGCCCTGGACAGGGGGGGACCAAAAACATTCAGTACTTC
v_call: TRBV28; j_call: TRBJ1-1; d_call: TRBD1; clone_size: NA; cdr3_aa: CASRSGQGRHTEAFF; cdr3_nt: TGTGCCAGCAGGAGTGGACAGGGTCGGCACACTGAAGCTTTCTTT
v_call: TRBV19; j_call: TRBJ1-2; d_call: NA; clone_size: few; cdr3_aa: CASNFPPRGDYGYTF; cdr3_nt: TGTGCCAGTAACTTCCCACCGCGGGGGGACTATGGCTACACCTTC
v_call: TRBV27; j_call: TRBJ2-7; d_call: NA; clone_size: NA; cdr3_aa: CASSLFPSGPYEQYF; cdr3_nt: TGTGCCAGCAGTTTATTCCCGTCAGGGCCCTACGAGCAGTACTTC
v_call: TRBV9; j_call: TRBJ2-3; d_call: TRBD1; clone_size: NA; cdr3_aa: CASSQGQTSTDTQYF; cdr3_nt: TGTGCCAGCAGCCAGGGACAGACGAGCACAGATACGCAGTATTTT
v_call: TRBV7-9; j_call: TRBJ1-6; d_call: NA; clone_size: NA; cdr3_aa: CASSSFRVQNSPLHF; cdr3_nt: TGTGCCAGCAGCTCGTTCCGGGTTCAGAATTCACCCCTCCACTTT
v_call: TRBV11-2; j_call: TRBJ2-1; d_call: TRBD2; clone_size: NA; cdr3_aa: CASSLDTGTSESSYNEQFF; cdr3_nt: TGTGCCAGCAGCTTAGATACCGGGACTAGCGAGAGCTCCTACAATGAGCAGTTCTTC
v_call: TRBV6-1; j_call: TRBJ2-1; d_call: NA; clone_size: NA; cdr3_aa: CASSQMLEEQFF; cdr3_nt: TGTGCCAGCAGTCAAATGTTGGAGGAGCAGTTCTTC